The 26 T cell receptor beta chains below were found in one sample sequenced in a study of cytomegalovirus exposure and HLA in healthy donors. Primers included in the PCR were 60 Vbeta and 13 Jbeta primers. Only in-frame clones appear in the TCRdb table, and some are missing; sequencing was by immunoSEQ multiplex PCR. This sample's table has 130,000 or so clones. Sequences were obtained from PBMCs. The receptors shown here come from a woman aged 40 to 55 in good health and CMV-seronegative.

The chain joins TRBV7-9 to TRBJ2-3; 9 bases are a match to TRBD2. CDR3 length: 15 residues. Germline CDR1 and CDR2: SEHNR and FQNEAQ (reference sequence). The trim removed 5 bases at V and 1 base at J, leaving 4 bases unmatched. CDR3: CASSLSGGRTDTQYF. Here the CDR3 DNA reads TGTGCCAGCAGCCTCAGCGGGGGGCGCACAGATACGCAGTATTTT. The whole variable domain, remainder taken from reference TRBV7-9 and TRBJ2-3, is DTGVSQNPRHKITKRGQNVTFRCDPISEHNRLYWYRQTLGQGPEFLTYFQNEAQLEKSRLLSDRFSAERPKGSFSTLEIQRTEQGDSAMYLCASSLSGGRTDTQYFGPGTRLTVL.

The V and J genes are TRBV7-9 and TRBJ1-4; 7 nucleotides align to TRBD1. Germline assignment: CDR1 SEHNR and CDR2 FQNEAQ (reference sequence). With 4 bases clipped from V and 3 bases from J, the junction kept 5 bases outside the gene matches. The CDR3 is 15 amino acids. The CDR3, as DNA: TGTGCCAGCAGCTCCAGGGGGATCTCTAATGAAAAACTGTTTTTT. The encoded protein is CASSSRGISNEKLFF. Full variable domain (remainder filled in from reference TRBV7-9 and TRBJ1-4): DTGVSQNPRHKITKRGQNVTFRCDPISEHNRLYWYRQTLGQGPEFLTYFQNEAQLEKSRLLSDRFSAERPKGSFSTLEIQRTEQGDSAMYLCASSSRGISNEKLFFGSGTQLSVL.

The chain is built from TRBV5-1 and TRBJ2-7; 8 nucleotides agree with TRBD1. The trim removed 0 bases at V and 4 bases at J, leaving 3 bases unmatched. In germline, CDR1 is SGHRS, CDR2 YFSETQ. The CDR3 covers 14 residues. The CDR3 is CASSLDRGVYEQYF. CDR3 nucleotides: TGCGCCAGCAGCTTGGACAGGGGGGTTTACGAGCAGTACTTC. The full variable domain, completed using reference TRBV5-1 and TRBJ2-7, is KAGVTQTPRYLIKTRGQQVTLSCSPISGHRSVSWYQQTPGQGLQFLFEYFSETQRNKGNFPGRFSGRQFSNSRSEMNVSTLELGDSALYLCASSLDRGVYEQYFGPGTRLTVT.

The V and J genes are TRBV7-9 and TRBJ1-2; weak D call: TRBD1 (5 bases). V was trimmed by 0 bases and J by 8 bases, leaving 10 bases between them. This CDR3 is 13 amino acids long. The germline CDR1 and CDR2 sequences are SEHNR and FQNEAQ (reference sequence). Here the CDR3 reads CASSLAAGNGYTF. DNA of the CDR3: TGTGCCAGCAGCTTAGCGGCAGGGAACGGCTACACCTTC.

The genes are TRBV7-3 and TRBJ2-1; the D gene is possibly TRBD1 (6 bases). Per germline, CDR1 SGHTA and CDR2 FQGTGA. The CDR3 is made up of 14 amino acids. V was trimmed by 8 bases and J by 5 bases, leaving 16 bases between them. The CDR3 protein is CASSPQGVDNEQFF. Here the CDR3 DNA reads TGTGCCAGCTCGCCACAGGGAGTCGACAATGAGCAGTTCTTC.

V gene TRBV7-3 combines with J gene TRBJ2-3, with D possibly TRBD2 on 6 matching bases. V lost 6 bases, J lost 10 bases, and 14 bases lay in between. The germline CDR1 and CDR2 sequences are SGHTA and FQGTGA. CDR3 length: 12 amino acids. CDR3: CASSLGGGAQYF. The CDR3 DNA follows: TGTGCCAGCAGTCTCGGGGGTGGAGCGCAGTATTTT.

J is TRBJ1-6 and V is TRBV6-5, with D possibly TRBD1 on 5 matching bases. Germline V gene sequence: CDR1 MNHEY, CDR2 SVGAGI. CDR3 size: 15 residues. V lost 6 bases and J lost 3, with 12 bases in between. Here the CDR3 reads CASRGHNSYNSPLHF. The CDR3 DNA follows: TGTGCCAGCAGGGGGCACAATAGCTATAATTCACCCCTCCACTTT.

CDR3 region: CASSAAGTTDNEQFF. The DNA of the CDR3 is TGTGCCAGCAGCGCTGCCGGGACTACGGACAATGAGCAGTTCTTC. The chain has TRBV9 and TRBJ2-1, with 7 bases identical to TRBD2. Looked up from germline, CDR1 is SGDLS and CDR2 is YYNGEE. V lost 3 bases, J lost 5 bases, and 8 bases stayed unmatched. The CDR3 is 15 residues long.

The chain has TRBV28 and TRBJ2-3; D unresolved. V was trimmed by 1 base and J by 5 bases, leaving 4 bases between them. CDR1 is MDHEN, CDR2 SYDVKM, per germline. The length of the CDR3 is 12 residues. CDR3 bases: TGTGCCAGCAGTTTATTCGGAGATACGCAGTATTTT. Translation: CASSLFGDTQYF.

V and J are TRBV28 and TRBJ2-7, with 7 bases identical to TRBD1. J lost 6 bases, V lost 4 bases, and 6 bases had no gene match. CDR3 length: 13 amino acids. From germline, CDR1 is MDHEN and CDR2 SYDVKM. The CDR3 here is CASSSPDRAEQYF. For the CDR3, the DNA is TGTGCCAGCAGTTCCCCTGACAGGGCCGAGCAGTACTTC.

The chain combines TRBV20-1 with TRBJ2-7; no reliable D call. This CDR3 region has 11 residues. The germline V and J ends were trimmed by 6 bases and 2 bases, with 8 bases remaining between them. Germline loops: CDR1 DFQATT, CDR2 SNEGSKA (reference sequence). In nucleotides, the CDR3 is TGCAGTGCCCAGGCCACCTACGAGCAGTACGTC. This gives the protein CSAQATYEQYV.

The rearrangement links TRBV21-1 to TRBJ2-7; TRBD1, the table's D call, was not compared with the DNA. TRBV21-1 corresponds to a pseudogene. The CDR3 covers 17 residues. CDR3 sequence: CASSKESTAPCSYEQYV. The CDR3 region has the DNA TGTGCCAGCAGCAAAGAATCGACAGCCCCTTGCTCCTACGAGCAGTACGTC.

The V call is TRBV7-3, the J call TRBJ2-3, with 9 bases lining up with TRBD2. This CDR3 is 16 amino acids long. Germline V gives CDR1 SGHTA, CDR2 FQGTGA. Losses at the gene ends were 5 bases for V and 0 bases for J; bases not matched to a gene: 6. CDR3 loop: CASSPHSGGSTDTQYF. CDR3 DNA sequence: TGTGCCAGCAGCCCGCACAGCGGGGGGAGCACAGATACGCAGTATTTT.

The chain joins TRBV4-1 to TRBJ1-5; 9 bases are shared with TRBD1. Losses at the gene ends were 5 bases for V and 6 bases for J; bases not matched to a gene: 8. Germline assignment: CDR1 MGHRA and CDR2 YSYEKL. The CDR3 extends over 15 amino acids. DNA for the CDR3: TGCGCCAGCAGCATTTCACAGGGGGCGAGTCAGCCCCAGCATTTT. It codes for CASSISQGASQPQHF.

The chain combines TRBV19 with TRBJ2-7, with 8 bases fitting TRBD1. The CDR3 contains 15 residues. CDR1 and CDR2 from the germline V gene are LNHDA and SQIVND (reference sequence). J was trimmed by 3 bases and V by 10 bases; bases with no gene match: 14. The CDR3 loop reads CATQDRADHLYEQYF. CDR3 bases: TGTGCCACCCAGGACAGGGCGGACCATCTCTACGAGCAGTACTTC.

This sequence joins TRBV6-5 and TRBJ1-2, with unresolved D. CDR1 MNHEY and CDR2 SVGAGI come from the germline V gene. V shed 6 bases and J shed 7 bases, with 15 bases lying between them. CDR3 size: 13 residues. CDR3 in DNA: TGTGCCAGCAGACCAGACATCGGGAGTGGCTACACCTTC. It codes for CASRPDIGSGYTF.

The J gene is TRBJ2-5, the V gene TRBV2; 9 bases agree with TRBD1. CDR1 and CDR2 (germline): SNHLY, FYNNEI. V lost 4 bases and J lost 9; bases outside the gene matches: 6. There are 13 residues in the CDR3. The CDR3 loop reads CASSAGTGRAQYF. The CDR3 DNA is TGTGCCAGCAGTGCGGGGACAGGGAGGGCCCAGTACTTC.

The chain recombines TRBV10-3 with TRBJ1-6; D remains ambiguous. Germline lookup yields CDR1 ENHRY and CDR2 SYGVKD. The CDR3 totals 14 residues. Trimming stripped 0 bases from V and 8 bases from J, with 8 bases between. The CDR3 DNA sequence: TGTGCCATCAGTGAGTCGCTTTTAGATTCACCCCTCCACTTT. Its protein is CAISESLLDSPLHF.

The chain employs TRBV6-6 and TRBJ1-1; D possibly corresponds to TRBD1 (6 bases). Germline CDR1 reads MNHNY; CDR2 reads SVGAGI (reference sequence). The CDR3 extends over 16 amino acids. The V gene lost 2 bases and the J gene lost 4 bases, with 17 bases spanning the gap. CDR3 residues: CASSYRAGVGSTEAFF. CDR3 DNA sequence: TGTGCCAGCAGTTACCGGGCAGGGGTGGGGAGCACTGAAGCTTTCTTT.

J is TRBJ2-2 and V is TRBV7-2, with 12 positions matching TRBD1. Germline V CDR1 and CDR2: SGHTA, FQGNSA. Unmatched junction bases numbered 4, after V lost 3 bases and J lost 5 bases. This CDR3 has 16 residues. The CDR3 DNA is TGTGCCAGCAGCTTGTGGGGACAGGGGGCGACCGGGGAGCTGTTTTTT. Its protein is CASSLWGQGATGELFF.

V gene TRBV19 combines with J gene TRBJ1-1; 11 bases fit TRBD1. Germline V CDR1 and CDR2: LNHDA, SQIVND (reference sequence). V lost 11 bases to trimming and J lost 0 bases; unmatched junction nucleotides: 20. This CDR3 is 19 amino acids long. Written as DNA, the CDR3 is TGTGCCGGACGAGGACAGGGGGCGAACATGGCGATATTGAACACTGAAGCTTTCTTT. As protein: CAGRGQGANMAILNTEAFF.

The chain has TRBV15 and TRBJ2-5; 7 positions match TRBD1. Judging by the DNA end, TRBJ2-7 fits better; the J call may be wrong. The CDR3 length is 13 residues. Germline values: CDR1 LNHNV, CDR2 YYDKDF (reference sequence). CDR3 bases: TGTGCCACTCGGACAGGATTCTCCTACGAGCAGTACTTC. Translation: CATRTGFSYEQYF.

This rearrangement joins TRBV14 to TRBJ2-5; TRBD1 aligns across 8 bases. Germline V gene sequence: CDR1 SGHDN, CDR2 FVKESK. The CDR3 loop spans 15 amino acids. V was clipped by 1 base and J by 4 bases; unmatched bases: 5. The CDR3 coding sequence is TGTGCCAGCAGCCAAGTACAGGGGGGCGTAGAGACCCAGTACTTC. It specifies CASSQVQGGVETQYF.

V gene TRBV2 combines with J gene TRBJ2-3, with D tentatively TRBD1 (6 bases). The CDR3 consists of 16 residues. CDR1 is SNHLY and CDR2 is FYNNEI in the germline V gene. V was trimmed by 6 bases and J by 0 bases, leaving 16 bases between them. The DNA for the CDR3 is TGTGCCAGCAGGGTTCAGGGGAGTATTAGCACAGATACGCAGTATTTT. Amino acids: CASRVQGSISTDTQYF. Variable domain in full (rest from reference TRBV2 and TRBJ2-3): EPEVTQTPSHQVTQMGQEVILRCVPISNHLYFYWYRQILGQKVEFLVSFYNNEISEKSEIFDDQFSVERPDGSNFTLKIRSTKLEDSAMYFCASRVQGSISTDTQYFGPGTRLTVL.

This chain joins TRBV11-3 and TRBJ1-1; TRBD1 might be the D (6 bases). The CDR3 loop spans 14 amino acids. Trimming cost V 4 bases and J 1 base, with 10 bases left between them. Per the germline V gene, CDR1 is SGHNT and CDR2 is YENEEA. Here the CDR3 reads CASSWGGGNTEAFF. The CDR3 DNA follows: TGTGCCAGCAGCTGGGGGGGCGGGAACACTGAAGCTTTCTTT.

The chain's CDR3 is CASSVLPGQGGAGELFF. In DNA form, the CDR3 reads TGTGCCAGCAGCGTCCTCCCGGGACAGGGAGGGGCCGGGGAGCTGTTTTTT. This chain uses TRBV9 with TRBJ2-2; 9 bases align to TRBD1. This CDR3 comprises 17 residues. The germline V gene encodes CDR1 SGDLS and CDR2 YYNGEE. Losses at the gene ends were 2 bases for V and 6 bases for J; bases not matched to a gene: 11.